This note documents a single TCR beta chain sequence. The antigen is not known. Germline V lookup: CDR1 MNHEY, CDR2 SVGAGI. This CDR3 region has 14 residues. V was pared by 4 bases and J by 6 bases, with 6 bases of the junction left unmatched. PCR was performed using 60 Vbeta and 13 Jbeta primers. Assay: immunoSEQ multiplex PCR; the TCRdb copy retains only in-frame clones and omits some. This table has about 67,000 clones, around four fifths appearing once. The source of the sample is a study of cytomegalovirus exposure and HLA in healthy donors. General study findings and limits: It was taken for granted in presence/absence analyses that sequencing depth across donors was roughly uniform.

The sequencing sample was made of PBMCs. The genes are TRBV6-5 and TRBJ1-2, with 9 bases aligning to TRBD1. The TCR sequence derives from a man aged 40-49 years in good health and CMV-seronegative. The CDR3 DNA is TGTGCCAGCAGTTTCGAACAGGGGGCGCATGGCTACACCTTC. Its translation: CASSFEQGAHGYTF.